This is a list of T cell receptor beta chains from one sample in a study of CD8+ T cells in alopecia areata. Measured with immunoSEQ multiplex PCR; TCRdb has only the in-frame clones, and not every one. Of 130,000 to 150,000 clones listed, around 87% are singletons. The input for sequencing was CD8+ T cells sorted from blood, taken at week 0. The receptors derive from a human donor with alopecia areata. The CDR3 runs from the conserved cysteine through the conserved F or W. D genes are given only for firm matches. For some rows the clone size is stated as once, few or many, or as a class when expanded; others skip it.

d_call j_call v_call clone_size cdr3_nt cdr3_aa
TRBD2 TRBJ2-7 TRBV11-1 . TGTGCCAGCAGCTCACCAGCTAGCGGGGGACGCTACGAGCAGTACTTC CASSSPASGGRYEQYF
TRBD1 TRBJ2-7 TRBV4-1 . TGCGCCAGCAGCCAAGATGGGGACAGAACCTACGAGCAGTACTTC CASSQDGDRTYEQYF
. TRBJ2-7 TRBV5-6 once TGTGCCAGCAGCCCGGACAGGCCCGGGAGGGCCCCCTACGAGCAGTACTTC CASSPDRPGRAPYEQYF
. TRBJ2-3 TRBV10-3 . TGTGCCATCAGTGACGAGGAACTGGGATATACGCAGTATTTT CAISDEELGYTQYF
. TRBJ2-7 TRBV2 . TGTGCCAGCAGTGAGCTGAGGGACGTAGGGACATACGAGCAGTACTTC CASSELRDVGTYEQYF
TRBD2 TRBJ2-2 TRBV4-2 . TGTGCCAGCAGCCAACGTAGAGCGGGAGGTCACACCGGGGAGCTGTTTTTT CASSQRRAGGHTGELFF
TRBD1 TRBJ1-1 TRBV9 . TGTGCCAGCAGCAAAGCCGGGACAGGGAGTAACACTGAAGCTTTCTTT CASSKAGTGSNTEAFF
. TRBJ1-2 TRBV21-1 medium-sized TGTGCCAGCAGCAATACAGGGCGAGGCTACACCTTC CASSNTGRGYTF
. TRBJ1-2 TRBV6-5 once TGTGCCAGCAGTTCCGGTTCGGGGGCTAACTATGGCTACACCTTC CASSSGSGANYGYTF
. TRBJ2-7 TRBV6-1 . TGTGCCAGTAGTGAACAGAGGACTCCTTACGAGCAGTACTTC CASSEQRTPYEQYF
. TRBJ1-4 TRBV14 few TGTGCCAGCAGCCAAGACTCACTCGAAAAACTGTTTTTT CASSQDSLEKLFF
TRBD2 TRBJ2-1 TRBV7-6 . TGTGCCAGCAGCGGTCGAGCGGGAGCCCCCTACAATGAGCAGTTCTTC CASSGRAGAPYNEQFF
. TRBJ2-3 TRBV5-6 few TGTGCCAGCTACGACGGGACCCCGAGGGATACGCAGTATTTT CASYDGTPRDTQYF
TRBD1 TRBJ2-5 TRBV13 . TGTGCCAGCAGCTATGGACAGGGAGTAGAGACCCAGTACTTC CASSYGQGVETQYF
. TRBJ1-1 TRBV30 . TGTGCCTGGAGGGACACAGGGAACACTGAAGCTTTCTTT CAWRDTGNTEAFF
TRBD2 TRBJ2-3 TRBV29-1 . TGCAGCGTTGGACTAGCGGGCACCACAGATACGCAGTATTTT CSVGLAGTTDTQYF
TRBD1 TRBJ2-3 TRBV5-6 . TGTGCCTCTGGACAGGGTACAGATACGCAGTATTTT CASGQGTDTQYF
. TRBJ1-1 TRBV29-1 . TGCAGCGTTGTAACTGGATACCTTGAAGCTTTCTTT CSVVTGYLEAFF
. TRBJ2-7 TRBV5-1 . TGCGCCAGCAGCTTGGAGCCCGTCTACGAGCAGTACTTC CASSLEPVYEQYF
. TRBJ2-7 TRBV10-3 . TGTGCCATCAGAGCTGGGGGCTACGAGCAGTACTTC CAIRAGGYEQYF
. TRBJ1-1 TRBV27 . TGTGCCAGCAGTAGAGGTCCCGAAGCTTTCTTT CASSRGPEAFF
. TRBJ2-5 TRBV6-1 . TGTGCCAGCGTGACTGGAGAGACCCAGTACTTC CASVTGETQYF
TRBD2 TRBJ2-7 TRBV7-9 . TGTGCCAGCAGCTTAGGGGTTGGGCTAGCGGACTCCTACGAGCAGTACTTC CASSLGVGLADSYEQYF
. TRBJ2-7 TRBV4-1 once TGCGCCAGCAGCCAAGATTCCCATGGGGGATACGAGCAGTACTTC CASSQDSHGGYEQYF
TRBD1 TRBJ1-4 TRBV7-9 once TGTGCCAGCAGCTCGGACAGGCCTAATGAAAAACTGTTTTTT CASSSDRPNEKLFF
. TRBJ2-7 TRBV29-1 once TGCAGCGTTGAATTGTTGGACAGCCAGACCTACGAGCAGTACTTC CSVELLDSQTYEQYF
TRBD2 TRBJ2-3 TRBV13 . TGTGCCAGCAGCTTGTTCGGGACTAGCGGGGGAACCGAGGAGGATACGCAGTATTTT CASSLFGTSGGTEEDTQYF
. TRBJ1-5 TRBV5-6 . TGTGCCAGCAGCCCCGGGACTCAGCCCCAGCATTTT CASSPGTQPQHF
. TRBJ2-1 TRBV4-1 . TGCGCCAGCAGCCAATGGACGTCGAATGAGCAGTTCTTC CASSQWTSNEQFF
TRBD1 TRBJ2-7 TRBV28 . TGTGCCAGCAGAAACCAGGGGGAATCCTACGAGCAGTACTTC CASRNQGESYEQYF
. TRBJ2-1 TRBV13 . TGTGCCAGCAGCCCGCCCCCAGGGGTCCATGAGCAGTTCTTC CASSPPPGVHEQFF
TRBD1 TRBJ1-4 TRBV9 . TGTGCCAGCAGCTCGGGACAGTCAACTAATGAAAAACTGTTTTTT CASSSGQSTNEKLFF
. TRBJ1-1 TRBV13 . TGTGCCAGCAGCTTAGGACCGGGGGACGGAGACACTGAAGCTTTCTTT CASSLGPGDGDTEAFF
TRBD1 TRBJ2-5 TRBV4-1 . TGCGCCAGCAGCCAAGGAACAGGGGGCGGGGAGACCCAGTACTTC CASSQGTGGGETQYF
TRBD2 TRBJ2-3 TRBV5-4 . TGTGCCTTTTGGGACTACCGAACGGATACGCAGTATTTT CAFWDYRTDTQYF
TRBD2 TRBJ2-1 TRBV25-1 . TGTGCCAGCAGTGCCCCAGACGGGACTACCTCCTACAATGAGCAGTTCTTC CASSAPDGTTSYNEQFF
TRBD1 TRBJ2-7 TRBV9 . TGTGCCAGCAGCGTGACCGGGACAGCCTACTACGAGCAGTACTTC CASSVTGTAYYEQYF
TRBD1 TRBJ2-2 TRBV29-1 . TGCAGCGCGACAGGGTCTGGCGGGGAGCTGTTTTTT CSATGSGGELFF
. TRBJ1-2 TRBV29-1 . TGCAGCGTTGATCGCGGGATTAACTATGGCTACACCTTC CSVDRGINYGYTF
. TRBJ2-1 TRBV27 . TGTGCCAGCAGTCTCGCTTTTAGCTCCTACAATGAGCAGTTCTTC CASSLAFSSYNEQFF
. TRBJ1-1 TRBV19 . TGTGCCAGTAGTATAGGAACAGGAGGGTTCACTGAAGCTTTCTTT CASSIGTGGFTEAFF
. TRBJ1-1 TRBV7-9 . TGTGCCAGCAGCTTCCCAGGGATGAACACTGAAGCTTTCTTT CASSFPGMNTEAFF
. TRBJ2-7 TRBV7-9 . TGTGCCAGCAGCTTAGATGAGCAGTACTTC CASSLDEQYF
. TRBJ1-1 TRBV30 . TGTGCCTGGAGTTCCACTCCGGGGTATACTGAAGCTTTCTTT CAWSSTPGYTEAFF
TRBD2 TRBJ2-3 TRBV7-9 . TGTGCCAGCACCAAACCCGGGACTAGTTCCACAGATACGCAGTATTTT CASTKPGTSSTDTQYF
. TRBJ2-1 TRBV29-1 few TGCAGCGTTGAAGATGTAAGGGACACCCACAATGAGCAGTTCTTC CSVEDVRDTHNEQFF